Following are 5 T cell receptor beta chains from one sample sequenced in a study of cytomegalovirus exposure and HLA in healthy donors. 13 Jbeta primers and 60 Vbeta primers were used for the PCR. Here immunoSEQ multiplex PCR was the method, and the copy in TCRdb shows in-frame clones only, minus some. The sample yields 100,000 to 150,000 clones, about 70% seen once. Material: PBMCs. All receptors derive from a woman aged 55-70 years in good health and CMV-seropositive.

The gene calls are TRBV9 and TRBJ2-1; TRBD2 agrees at 12 bases. CDR1 and CDR2 (germline): SGDLS, YYNGEE. The CDR3 consists of 15 residues. The ends lost 7 bases at V and 3 bases at J; junction bases unmatched: 5. The CDR3 protein is CASGPTSGSYNEQFF. Written as DNA, the CDR3 is TGTGCCAGCGGACCGACTAGCGGGAGCTACAATGAGCAGTTCTTC.

The chain links TRBV6-6 to TRBJ2-3; D not certain. V dropped 5 bases and J dropped 2 bases, with 5 bases sitting between them. This CDR3 has 12 residues. Per the germline V gene, CDR1 is MNHNY and CDR2 is SVGAGI (reference sequence). Here the CDR3 reads CASSAVTDTQYF. CDR3 nucleotides: TGTGCCAGCAGTGCAGTCACAGATACGCAGTATTTT.

The chain employs TRBV5-6 and TRBJ1-2, with 7 bases aligning to TRBD1. V trimming: 4 bases; J trimming: 8 bases; junction bases outside the gene matches: 17. Germline values: CDR1 SGHDT, CDR2 YYEEEE. The CDR3 totals 16 residues. The CDR3 reads CASSKALGQWEKGYTF. CDR3 bases: TGTGCCAGCAGCAAAGCCCTGGGACAGTGGGAGAAGGGCTACACCTTC.

The V gene is TRBV5-1, the J gene TRBJ2-5; 9 bases are shared with TRBD1. With 4 bases clipped from V and 5 bases from J, the junction kept 9 bases outside the gene matches. The CDR3 has 15 amino acids. Germline V gives CDR1 SGHRS, CDR2 YFSETQ. The CDR3: CASSRGQGRLETQYF. Written as DNA, the CDR3 is TGCGCCAGCAGCCGGGGACAGGGACGGCTGGAGACCCAGTACTTC.

This clone was observed a few times. This specimen includes other DNA sequences encoding the same CDR3. V is TRBV5-4 and J is TRBJ1-4; 7 bases map to TRBD1. Germline V gene data show CDR1 as SGHNT and CDR2 as YYREEE (reference sequence). The CDR3 totals 15 residues. V was clipped by 3 bases and J by 5 bases; unmatched bases: 7. CDR3 loop: CASSSNRGLNEKLFF. For the CDR3, the DNA is TGTGCCAGCAGCTCTAACAGGGGCCTAAATGAAAAACTGTTTTTT.